The 2 T cell receptor beta chains in this list originate from one sample, sequenced in a study of Ad26.COV2.S vaccination and SARS-CoV-2 variants. Using immunoSEQ multiplex PCR, the repertoire was profiled, and TCRdb retains in-frame clones only, with some absent. The sample has nearly 400,000 clones, 89% seen once. As to treatment: 15 to 20 received Ad26.COV2.S at low or high dose, single or two shots; roughly five received placebo; per-sample allocation not given. It was on day 63 after the first vaccine or placebo injection that samples were taken. The sample in question was peripheral blood, obtained in a trial of Ad26.COV2.S vaccine versus placebo. The receptors come from a person aged 18 to 59 who received the Ad26.COV2.S COVID-19 vaccine or a placebo.

The gene calls are TRBV10-3 and TRBJ2-5; D remains unclear. The V gene's germline CDR1 is ENHRY and CDR2 SYGVKD. The V end was cut by 1 base, the J end by 5 bases, with 14 bases between. The CDR3 consists of 15 residues. CDR3 in DNA: TGTGCCATCAGTGAGTTCGGCACCCCCCGGGAGACCCAGTACTTC. Encoded protein: CAISEFGTPRETQYF.

Here the CDR3 DNA reads TGTGCCAGCAGTGGCAGCGGGAGAATAACAGATACGCAGTATTTT. The encoded protein is CASSGSGRITDTQYF. The gene calls are TRBV2 and TRBJ2-3; 8 bases map to TRBD2. CDR3 length equals 15 residues. The V and J ends lost 4 bases and 3 bases, in that order; junction bases with no gene match: 6. Germline CDR1 and CDR2: SNHLY and FYNNEI.